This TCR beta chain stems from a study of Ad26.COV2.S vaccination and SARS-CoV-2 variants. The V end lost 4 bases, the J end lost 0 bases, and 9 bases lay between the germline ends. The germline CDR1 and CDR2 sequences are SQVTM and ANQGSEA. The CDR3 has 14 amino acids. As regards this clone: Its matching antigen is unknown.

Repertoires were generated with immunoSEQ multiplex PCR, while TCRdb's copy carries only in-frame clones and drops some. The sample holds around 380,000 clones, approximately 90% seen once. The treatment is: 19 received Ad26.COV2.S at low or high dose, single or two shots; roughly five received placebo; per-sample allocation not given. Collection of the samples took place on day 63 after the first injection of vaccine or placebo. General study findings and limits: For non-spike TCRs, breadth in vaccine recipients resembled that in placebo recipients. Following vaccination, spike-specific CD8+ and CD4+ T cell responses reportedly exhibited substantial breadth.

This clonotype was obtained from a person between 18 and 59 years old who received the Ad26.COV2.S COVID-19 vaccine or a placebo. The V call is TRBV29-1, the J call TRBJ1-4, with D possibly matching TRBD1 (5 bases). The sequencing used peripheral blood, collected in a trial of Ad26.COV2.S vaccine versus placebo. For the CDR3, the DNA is TGCAGCGTTGGGTGGGGCGCAACTAATGAAAAACTGTTTTTT. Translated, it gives CSVGWGATNEKLFF. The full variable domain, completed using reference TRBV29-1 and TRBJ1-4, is SAVISQKPSRDICQRGTSLTIQCQVDSQVTMMFWYRQQPGQSLTLIATANQGSEATYESGFVIDKFPISRPNLTFSTLTVSNMSPEDSSIYLCSVGWGATNEKLFFGSGTQLSVL.